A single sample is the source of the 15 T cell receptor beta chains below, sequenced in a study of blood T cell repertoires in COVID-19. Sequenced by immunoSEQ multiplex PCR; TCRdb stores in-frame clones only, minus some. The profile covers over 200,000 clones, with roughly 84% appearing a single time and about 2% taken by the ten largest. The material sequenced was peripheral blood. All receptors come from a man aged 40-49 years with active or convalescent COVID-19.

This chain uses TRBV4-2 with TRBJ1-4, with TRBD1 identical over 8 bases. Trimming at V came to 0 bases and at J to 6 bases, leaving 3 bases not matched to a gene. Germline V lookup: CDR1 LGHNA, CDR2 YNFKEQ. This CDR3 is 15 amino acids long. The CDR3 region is CASSQDRQGHEKLFF. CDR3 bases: TGTGCCAGCAGCCAAGATCGACAGGGGCATGAAAAACTGTTTTTT.

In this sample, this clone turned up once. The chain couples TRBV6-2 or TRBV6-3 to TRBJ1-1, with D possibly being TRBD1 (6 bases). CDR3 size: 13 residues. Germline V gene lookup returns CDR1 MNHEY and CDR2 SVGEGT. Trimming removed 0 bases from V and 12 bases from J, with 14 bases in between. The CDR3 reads CASSYSGASHPFF. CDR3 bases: TGTGCCAGCAGTTACTCGGGGGCGTCTCACCCTTTCTTT.

The CDR3 region is CASSARDRVADTQYF. The CDR3 nucleotides are TGTGCCAGCAGCGCTAGGGACAGGGTGGCAGATACGCAGTATTTT. This sequence joins TRBV5-4 and TRBJ2-3; 9 bases match TRBD1. The germline gives CDR1 SGHNT, CDR2 YYREEE (reference sequence). The V and J ends lost 4 bases and 4 bases, in that order; junction bases with no gene match: 7. The CDR3 loop spans 15 amino acids.

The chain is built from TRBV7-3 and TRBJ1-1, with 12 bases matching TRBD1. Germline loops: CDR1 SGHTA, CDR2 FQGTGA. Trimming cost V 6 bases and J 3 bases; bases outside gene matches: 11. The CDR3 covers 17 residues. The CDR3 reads CASSKTGTGGPDTEAFF. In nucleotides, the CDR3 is TGTGCCAGCAGTAAAACCGGGACAGGGGGCCCGGACACTGAAGCTTTCTTT. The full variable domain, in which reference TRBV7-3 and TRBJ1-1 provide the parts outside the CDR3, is GAGVSQTPSNKVTEKGKYVELRCDPISGHTALYWYRQSLGQGPEFLIYFQGTGAADDSGLPNDRFFAVRPEGSVSTLKIQRTERGDSAVYLCASSKTGTGGPDTEAFFGQGTRLTVV.

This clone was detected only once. The CDR3 DNA reads TGTGCCAGCAGCTTGGTGCCGCGGAACACTGAAGCTTTCTTT. As protein: CASSLVPRNTEAFF. The rearrangement joins TRBV5-4 to TRBJ1-1; no definite D call. The V end was cut by 0 bases, the J end by 1 base, with 7 bases between. CDR1 is SGHNT and CDR2 is YYREEE in the germline V gene (reference sequence). The CDR3 has 14 amino acids. The full variable domain, rest sourced from reference TRBV5-4 and TRBJ1-1, is ETGVTQSPTHLIKTRGQQVTLRCSSQSGHNTVSWYQQALGQGPQFIFQYYREEENGRGNFPPRFSGLQFPNYSSELNVNALELDDSALYLCASSLVPRNTEAFFGQGTRLTVV.

The CDR3 DNA reads as TGCGCCAGCAGCCAAGAGGCAGGTGGGGCGGGAGTTAGGGATACGCAGTATTTT. It translates to CASSQEAGGAGVRDTQYF. The J gene is TRBJ2-3, the V gene TRBV4-1, with 7 bases matching TRBD2. V shed 0 bases, J shed 6 bases, and the junction held 15 bases outside the gene matches. CDR1 is MGHRA and CDR2 is YSYEKL in the germline V gene. The CDR3 loop spans 18 amino acids.

CDR3 in DNA: TGCGCCAGCAGCCTCGACAGGGGTTGGGAGACCCAGTACTTC. Translating gives CASSLDRGWETQYF. The chain employs TRBV5-1 and TRBJ2-5, with 8 nucleotides matching TRBD1. From germline, CDR1 is SGHRS and CDR2 YFSETQ. The CDR3 is 14 amino acids. V shed 4 bases and J 5 bases; nucleotides not matched to a gene: 7.

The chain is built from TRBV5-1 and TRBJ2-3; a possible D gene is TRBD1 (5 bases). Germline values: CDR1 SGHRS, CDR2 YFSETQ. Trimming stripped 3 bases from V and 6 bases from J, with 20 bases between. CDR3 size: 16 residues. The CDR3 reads CASSSATGLLGDTQYF. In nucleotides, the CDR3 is TGCGCCAGCAGCTCAGCTACAGGTTTACTCGGGGATACGCAGTATTTT.

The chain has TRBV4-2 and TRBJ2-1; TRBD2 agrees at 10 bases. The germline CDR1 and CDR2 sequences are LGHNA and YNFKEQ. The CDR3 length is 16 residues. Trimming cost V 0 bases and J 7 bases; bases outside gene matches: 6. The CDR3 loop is CASSQDSSGSLNEQFF. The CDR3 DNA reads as TGTGCCAGCAGCCAAGACTCTAGCGGGAGCTTGAATGAGCAGTTCTTC.

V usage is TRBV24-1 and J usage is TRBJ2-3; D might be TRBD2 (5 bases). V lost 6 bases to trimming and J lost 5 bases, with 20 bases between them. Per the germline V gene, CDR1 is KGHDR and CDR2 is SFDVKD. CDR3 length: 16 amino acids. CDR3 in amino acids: CATSSEGNPAGDTQYF. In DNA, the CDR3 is TGTGCCACCAGTTCTGAGGGCAACCCCGCGGGAGATACGCAGTATTTT.

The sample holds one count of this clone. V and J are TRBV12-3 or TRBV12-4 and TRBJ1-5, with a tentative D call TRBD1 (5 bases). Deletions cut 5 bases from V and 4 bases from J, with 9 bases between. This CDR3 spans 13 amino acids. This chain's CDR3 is CASSPGENQPQHF. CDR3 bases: TGTGCCAGCAGTCCGGGGGAGAATCAGCCCCAGCATTTT.

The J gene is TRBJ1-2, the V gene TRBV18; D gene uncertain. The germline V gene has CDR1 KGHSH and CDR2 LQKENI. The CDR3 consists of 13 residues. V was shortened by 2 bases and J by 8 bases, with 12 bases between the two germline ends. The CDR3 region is CASSPGIEGGYTF. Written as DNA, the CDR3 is TGTGCCAGCTCACCAGGAATAGAGGGCGGCTACACCTTC.

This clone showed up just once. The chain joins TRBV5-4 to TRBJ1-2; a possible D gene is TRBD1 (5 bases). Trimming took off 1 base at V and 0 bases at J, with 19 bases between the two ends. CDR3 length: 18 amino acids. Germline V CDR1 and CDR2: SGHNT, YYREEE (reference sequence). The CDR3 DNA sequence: TGTGCCAGCAGCTTGTCTTCTGGGGGGACTCGGACTAACTATGGCTACACCTTC. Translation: CASSLSSGGTRTNYGYTF.

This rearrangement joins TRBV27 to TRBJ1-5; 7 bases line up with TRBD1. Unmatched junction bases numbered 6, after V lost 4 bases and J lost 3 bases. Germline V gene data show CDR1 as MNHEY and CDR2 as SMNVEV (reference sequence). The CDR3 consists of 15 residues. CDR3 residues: CASSSEGQPNQPQHF. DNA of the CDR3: TGTGCCAGCAGTTCCGAGGGACAGCCCAATCAGCCCCAGCATTTT.

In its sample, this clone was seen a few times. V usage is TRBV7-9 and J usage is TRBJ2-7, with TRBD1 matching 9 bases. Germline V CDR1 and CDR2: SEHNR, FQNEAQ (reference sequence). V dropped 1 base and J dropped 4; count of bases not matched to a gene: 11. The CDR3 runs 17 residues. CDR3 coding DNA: TGTGCCAGCAGCTTAGATCGGGCGGGACAGGGATATTACGAGCAGTACTTC. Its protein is CASSLDRAGQGYYEQYF.